The rows below give T cell receptor beta chains drawn from one sample of a study of shared clonotypes between healthy human individuals. Profiling relied on immunoSEQ multiplex PCR, and the TCRdb table lists in-frame clones only, not all of them. In the table there are approximately 2,000,000 clones, 80% to 95% of which are singletons. The sequencing input was naive CD4+ T cells from PBMCs. These receptors originate from a man aged 18 to 30 in good health. Some clones in this sample may be carry-over from other donors' samples. Each CDR3 is given with its conserved first and last residue. D genes are given only for firm matches. Size is stated for part of the rows, as once, few or many counts, or as a class when the clone is expanded.

j_call d_call v_call clone_size cdr3_aa cdr3_nt
TRBJ2-5 . TRBV7-2 . CASSLGAAWAQETQYF TGTGCCAGCAGCTTAGGGGCGGCGTGGGCACAAGAGACCCAGTACTTC
TRBJ1-5 . TRBV18 . CASSPPGYSNQPQHF TGTGCCAGCTCACCTCCGGGTTATAGCAATCAGCCCCAGCATTTT
TRBJ2-5 TRBD1 TRBV5-4 . CAISAGQGTWEQYF TGTGCCATTTCCGCGGGACAGGGTACTTGGGAGCAGTACTTC
TRBJ2-7 TRBD1 TRBV6-1 . CASYRDRGSYEQYF TGTGCCAGCTACCGGGACAGGGGTTCCTACGAGCAGTACTTC
TRBJ2-7 . TRBV2 . CASSRGLMGLEQYF TGTGCCAGCAGTAGAGGACTGATGGGCCTCGAGCAGTACTTC
TRBJ2-7 TRBD2 TRBV28 . CASSLAGGSSYEQYF TGTGCCAGCTCTCTAGCGGGAGGTTCTTCCTACGAGCAGTACTTC
TRBJ2-5 . TRBV28 . CASSPSLGHHLQETQYF TGTGCCAGCAGTCCCTCCCTGGGACACCACTTACAGGAGACCCAGTACTTC
TRBJ1-5 . TRBV11-2 . CASSLVTGTQPQHF TGTGCCAGCAGCTTAGTTACAGGGACCCAGCCCCAGCATTTT
TRBJ2-1 TRBD2 TRBV28 . CASSAFRSPGTSGRASIYNEQFF TGTGCCAGCAGTGCCTTTCGGAGCCCCGGGACTAGCGGGAGGGCCTCCATCTACAATGAGCAGTTCTTC
TRBJ1-2 . TRBV5-6 . CASSLKHGYTF TGTGCCAGCAGCTTGAAACATGGCTACACCTTC
TRBJ2-3 . TRBV11-1 . CASSTGSDTQYF TGTGCCAGCAGCACAGGGTCAGATACGCAGTATTTT
TRBJ2-6 . TRBV14 . CASSQDRSGAGANVLTF TGTGCCAGCAGCCAAGATCGGTCCGGAGCGGGGGCCAACGTCCTGACTTTC
TRBJ2-1 . TRBV29-1 . CSVDGGTYNEQFF TGCAGCGTTGATGGCGGAACCTACAATGAGCAGTTCTTC
TRBJ1-5 . TRBV28 . CASSREGGYSNQPQHF TGTGCCAGCAGTCGGGAGGGGGGCTATAGCAATCAGCCCCAGCATTTT
TRBJ2-5 . TRBV30 . CAWSVARYPPQTQYF TGTGCCTGGAGTGTCGCCCGATACCCCCCCCAGACCCAGTACTTC
TRBJ2-3 TRBD1 TRBV5-1 . CASSPGTGKTDTQYF TGCGCCAGCAGCCCAGGGACAGGGAAAACAGATACGCAGTATTTT
TRBJ2-5 . TRBV10-3 . CAISPDGEETQYF TGTGCCATCAGTCCAGACGGGGAAGAGACCCAGTACTTC
TRBJ1-2 . TRBV15 . CATSRGGVGYGYTF TGTGCCACCAGCAGAGGGGGGGTTGGCTATGGCTACACCTTC
TRBJ2-3 . TRBV18 once CASSPDRSDTQYF TGTGCCAGCTCACCCGACAGGTCAGATACGCAGTATTTT
TRBJ2-2 TRBD1 TRBV7-9 . CASSEGRGLSGELFF TGTGCCAGCAGCGAAGGCAGGGGGCTGTCCGGGGAGCTGTTTTTT
TRBJ1-1 TRBD1 TRBV7-9 . CASSFGGQAGAEAFF TGTGCCAGCAGCTTCGGGGGACAGGCTGGGGCTGAAGCTTTCTTT
TRBJ2-5 . TRBV28 . CASTTAEETQYF TGTGCCAGCACGACGGCCGAAGAGACCCAGTACTTC
TRBJ2-4 . TRBV28 . CASSLPQGGAKNIQYF TGTGCCAGCAGTTTACCCCAGGGGGGAGCCAAAAACATTCAGTACTTC
TRBJ2-7 TRBD2 TRBV7-9 . CASSARRGRYEQYF TGTGCCAGCAGCGCCCGCCGCGGGAGGTACGAGCAGTACTTC
TRBJ2-1 TRBD2 TRBV7-9 . CASSLSGLAEQFF TGTGCCAGCAGCCTTTCGGGACTAGCTGAGCAGTTCTTC
TRBJ2-7 . TRBV15 . CATSRETGRTSHEQYF TGTGCCACCAGCAGAGAAACAGGGCGTACTTCCCACGAGCAGTACTTC
TRBJ2-1 . TRBV9 . CASSVVALGGGYNEQFF TGTGCCAGCAGCGTAGTGGCCCTCGGTGGGGGATACAATGAGCAGTTCTTC
TRBJ2-5 . TRBV13 . CASSLGSETQYF TGTGCCAGCAGCTTAGGGTCAGAGACCCAGTACTTC
TRBJ2-1 TRBD1 TRBV27 . CASTRQGGYNEQFF TGTGCCAGCACCCGACAGGGGGGTTACAATGAGCAGTTCTTC
TRBJ2-1 TRBD2 TRBV15 . CATSIRLANEQFF TGTGCCACCAGCATACGACTAGCAAATGAGCAGTTCTTC
TRBJ2-3 . TRBV15 . CATSRISDPRYTDTQYF TGTGCCACCAGCAGAATATCGGACCCGCGATACACAGATACGCAGTATTTT
TRBJ1-5 . TRBV29-1 . CSVVSGGSPNQPQHF TGCAGCGTTGTCTCGGGGGGCTCCCCCAATCAGCCCCAGCATTTT
TRBJ2-7 TRBD1 TRBV5-1 . CASSSGTASPYEQYF TGCGCCAGCAGCTCCGGGACAGCTTCTCCCTACGAGCAGTACTTC
TRBJ2-7 TRBD2 TRBV4-3 once CASSQDLAGVYEQYF TGCGCCAGCAGCCAAGATCTAGCGGGAGTCTACGAGCAGTACTTC
TRBJ1-4 . TRBV18 . CASSLRRRDTNEKLFF TGTGCCAGCTCCCTTCGGCGGAGGGACACTAATGAAAAACTGTTTTTT
TRBJ2-7 . TRBV6-5 . CASMVAGRSYEQYF TGTGCCAGCATGGTAGCTGGGCGCAGCTACGAGCAGTACTTC
TRBJ1-4 . TRBV7-2 . CASSLARAGTGGKLFF TGTGCCAGCAGCTTAGCGCGTGCAGGGACGGGCGGAAAACTGTTTTTT
TRBJ1-2 . TRBV5-1 . CASSLEPGPPYGYTF TGCGCCAGCAGCTTGGAACCAGGGCCCCCCTATGGCTACACCTTC
TRBJ2-2 . TRBV7-3 . CASSLTSLGIMAGELFF TGTGCCAGCAGCTTAACGTCCCTAGGTATCATGGCCGGGGAGCTGTTTTTT
TRBJ2-1 TRBD1 TRBV18 . CASSLTTGDNEQFF TGTGCCAGCTCGCTCACGACAGGGGACAATGAGCAGTTCTTC
TRBJ2-1 TRBD1 TRBV2 once CASSEDRVGPNEQFF TGTGCCAGCAGTGAGGACAGGGTGGGGCCCAATGAGCAGTTCTTC
TRBJ2-7 TRBD1 TRBV27 . CASSPKPGQVYEQYF TGTGCCAGCAGTCCGAAACCGGGACAGGTCTACGAGCAGTACTTC
TRBJ2-4 TRBD2 TRBV9 . CASSSSIAGDLDIQYF TGTGCCAGCAGCTCGAGTATAGCGGGAGATCTGGACATTCAGTACTTC
TRBJ2-2 . TRBV7-9 . CASSSSGATGELFF TGTGCCAGCAGCTCCTCAGGGGCCACCGGGGAGCTGTTTTTT